This entry describes one T cell receptor (beta chain). After removal of 2 bases from V and 7 bases from J, the junction contained 8 bases not matched to a gene. Germline V gene data show CDR1 as MNHEY and CDR2 as SVGAGI. This CDR3 has 16 amino acids. Produced via immunoSEQ multiplex PCR; TCRdb's table is partial and in-frame only. The data contain about 60,000 clones, roughly nine tenths of them singletons. The sample belongs to a study of T cell changes during pregnancy in multiple sclerosis. The chain is built from TRBV6-5 and TRBJ2-3; 11 nucleotides match TRBD2. Sequenced material: CD4+ T cells from peripheral blood mononuclear cells, taken in the first trimester of pregnancy. This clonotype was obtained from a female donor with multiple sclerosis, enrolled in a pregnancy study. CDR3 residues: CASSYLSSGGPNTQYF. The CDR3 DNA reads TGTGCCAGCAGTTACCTATCTAGCGGGGGGCCTAATACGCAGTATTTT.